The 4 T cell receptor beta chains in this list originate from one sample, sequenced in a study of blood T cell repertoires in COVID-19 (dated by TCRdb to about 2020). The library was made by the immunoSEQ multiplex PCR assay. In its TCRdb copy, this immuneACCESS table keeps in-frame sequences only and misses some clones. Where compared with another copy, unresolved V genes explain less than half of these, and the others have no known cause. Recorded for this sample are more than 300,000 clones; over 75% of them occurred a single time. Jointly, the top ten make up roughly 10% of the sample. Input material: PBMCs or T cells enriched from blood (not recorded which). Receptor source: a woman aged 18-29 years who had recovered from COVID-19.

The chain employs TRBV5-1 and TRBJ2-7, with D perhaps matching TRBD1 (6 bases). The CDR3 is 14 residues long. The V end was cut by 2 bases, the J end by 0 bases, with 9 bases between. The germline CDR1 and CDR2 sequences are SGHRS and YFSETQ. DNA of the CDR3: TGCGCCAGCAGCTTCACAGGGAGCTCCTACGAGCAGTACTTC. It specifies CASSFTGSSYEQYF.

This clone was observed a single time. The chain is built from TRBV10-1 and TRBJ2-3, with D perhaps TRBD2 (7 bases). The CDR3 covers 17 residues. V dropped 0 bases and J dropped 1 base, with 14 bases sitting between them. Per the germline V gene, CDR1 is WNHNN and CDR2 is SYGVQD (reference sequence). The CDR3 DNA reads as TGCGCCAGCAGTGAGTCGTGGGGGGGGGCCGGCACAGATACGCAGTATTTT. Protein: CASSESWGGAGTDTQYF.

This clone was recorded only once. V gene TRBV30 combines with J gene TRBJ1-5; 7 bases line up with TRBD1. V trimming: 2 bases; J trimming: 4 bases; junction bases outside the gene matches: 8. Germline assignment: CDR1 GTSNPN and CDR2 SVGIG (reference sequence). The CDR3 spans 15 residues. The CDR3 DNA follows: TGTGCCTGGAGTCTACACGGGACAGTTAATCAGCCCCAGCATTTT. Protein sequence: CAWSLHGTVNQPQHF.

The V call is TRBV5-1, the J call TRBJ1-3, with 8 bases lining up with TRBD1. The CDR3 covers 16 residues. The V and J ends lost 6 bases and 0 bases, in that order; junction bases with no gene match: 8. Germline CDR1 and CDR2: SGHRS and YFSETQ. As DNA, the CDR3 is TGCGCCAGCACAAGGACAGGGCCTTACTCTGGAAACACCATATATTTT. Protein sequence: CASTRTGPYSGNTIYF.